One and the same sample provided the 27 T cell receptor beta chains below, sequenced in a study of post-analysis software for immune sequencing data. Their recognized antigens are unknown. Unique molecular identifiers were built into the TCR beta cDNA libraries. MiXCR, run by TCRdb on the PCR reads, gives a single entry per CDR3 protein. This table holds hundreds of thousands of distinct CDR3 sequences, 55% to 60% found once. Study outcomes and limitations: TRBV5-6, TRBV5-1 and TRBV20-1 were among roughly 5 TRBV segments more frequent in patients than controls.

What was sequenced was blood. The receptors were sampled from a girl aged 2 to 10 with multiple sclerosis.

V gene TRBV28 combines with J gene TRBJ2-7; 7 positions match TRBD2. CDR3 size: 16 residues. From germline, CDR1 is MDHEN and CDR2 SYDVKM. This CDR3 is CATQPWAGEGGNEQYF. CDR3 in DNA: TGTGCGACCCAACCCTGGGCGGGAGAAGGCGGAAACGAGCAGTACTTC. The full variable domain, completed using reference TRBV28 and TRBJ2-7, is DVKVTQSSRYLVKRTGEKVFLECVQDMDHENMFWYRQDPGLGLRLIYFSYDVKMKEKGDIPEGYSVSREKKERFSLILESASTNQTSMYLCATQPWAGEGGNEQYFGPGTRLTVT.

This rearrangement joins TRBV6-2 or TRBV6-3 to TRBJ2-6, with TRBD1 identical over 12 bases. The V gene end was trimmed by 10 bases and the J gene end by 3 bases; junction bases not matched to a gene: 7. This CDR3 spans 16 amino acids. The germline CDR1 and CDR2 sequences are MNHEY and SVGEGT. The CDR3 DNA follows: TGTGCCACCCTGGGACAGGGGGCGCATGGGGCCAACGTCCTGACTTTC. Translated: CATLGQGAHGANVLTF.

The rearrangement links TRBV7-2 to TRBJ1-5; unclear D gene. The CDR3 length is 14 residues. With 5 bases removed from V and 5 bases from J, the gap between germline ends came to 13 bases. CDR1 is SGHTA and CDR2 is FQGNSA in the germline V gene. CDR3 in amino acids: CASSLEWQYQPQHF. DNA for the CDR3: TGTGCCAGCAGCCTAGAGTGGCAATATCAGCCCCAGCATTTT.

This chain links TRBV20-1 with TRBJ2-5; 9 positions match TRBD1. Germline CDR1 and CDR2: DFQATT and SNEGSKA (reference sequence). The CDR3 covers 14 residues. Trimming took 6 bases from V and 0 from J; bases not matched to a gene: 5. The CDR3 spells CSATDRGYQETQYF. The CDR3 nucleotides are TGCAGTGCCACGGACAGGGGATACCAAGAGACCCAGTACTTC.

This clonotype has only a few counts. This sequence joins TRBV4-3 and TRBJ2-7; D is unclear. The better agreement between TRBJ2-5 and the DNA end casts doubt on the J call. Germline V gene lookup returns CDR1 LGHNA and CDR2 YSLEER. This CDR3 has 14 residues. CDR3 in amino acids: CASSSDRELETQYF. The CDR3, as DNA: TGCGCCAGCAGCTCTGATCGTGAGCTAGAGACCCAGTACTTC.

This clonotype was counted between two and nine times. The chain recombines TRBV29-1 with TRBJ2-6; no reliable D call. Between the trimmed V and J ends, which lost 4 bases and 1 base, there was a span of 5 bases. From germline, CDR1 is SQVTM and CDR2 ANQGSEA. The CDR3 is made up of 13 amino acids. In DNA, the CDR3 is TGCAGCGTTGCTCATTCTGGGGCCAACGTCCTGACTTTC. Translated, it gives CSVAHSGANVLTF. Based on the CDR3 plus reference TRBV29-1 and TRBJ2-6, the full variable domain is SAVISQKPSRDICQRGTSLTIQCQVDSQVTMMFWYRQQPGQSLTLIATANQGSEATYESGFVIDKFPISRPNLTFSTLTVSNMSPEDSSIYLCSVAHSGANVLTFGAGSRLTVL.

The chain uses TRBV20-1 and TRBJ2-1, with TRBD2 identical over 8 bases. This CDR3 comprises 16 residues. Germline-derived CDR1 and CDR2 are DFQATT and SNEGSKA (reference sequence). V lost 4 bases and J lost 4; bases outside the gene matches: 12. This CDR3 reads CSAKDRDSGVYNEQFF. CDR3 coding DNA: TGCAGTGCTAAAGATCGGGATAGCGGGGTTTACAATGAGCAGTTCTTC.

This rearrangement joins TRBV5-5 to TRBJ1-2; no clear D gene. Trimming stripped 2 bases from V and 8 bases from J, with 13 bases between. Germline V lookup: CDR1 SGHKS, CDR2 YYEKEE (reference sequence). The length of the CDR3 is 13 residues. DNA for the CDR3: TGTGCCAGCAGCTTTGCGACTCACGGAGGCTACACCTTC. This codes for CASSFATHGGYTF. The full variable domain, completed using reference TRBV5-5 and TRBJ1-2, is DAGVTQSPTHLIKTRGQQVTLRCSPISGHKSVSWYQQVLGQGPQFIFQYYEKEERGRGNFPDRFSARQFPNYSSELNVNALLLGDSALYLCASSFATHGGYTFGSGTRLTVV.

This clonotype appeared a single time. This chain uses TRBV12-3 or TRBV12-4 with TRBJ2-3; D call uncertain. The V and J ends lost 2 bases and 0 bases respectively, with 9 bases between them. This CDR3 has 15 amino acids. The CDR3 is CASSLSAESTDTQYF. Written as DNA, the CDR3 is TGTGCCAGCAGTTTAAGCGCGGAAAGCACAGATACGCAGTATTTT.

This chain links TRBV12-3 or TRBV12-4 with TRBJ1-2; D is uncertain. This CDR3 is 14 amino acids long. Trimming shortened V by 3 bases and J by 8 bases, and 16 bases separated the two germline ends. Written as DNA, the CDR3 is TGTGCCAGCAGTTTGGGCCCTTCCGCCCGGGGCTACACCTTC. It encodes CASSLGPSARGYTF.

V is TRBV6-5 and J is TRBJ2-7, with TRBD2 as a possible D gene (5 bases). Judging by the DNA end, TRBJ2-5 fits better; the J call may be wrong. Germline CDR1 is MNHEY and CDR2 is SVGAGI. This CDR3 spans 14 amino acids. The CDR3 nucleotides are TGTGCCAGCAGTTACTCGAGGACTGCAAGGACCCAGTACTTC. Its protein product is CASSYSRTARTQYF.

V and J are TRBV15 and TRBJ1-6, with D perhaps TRBD1 (6 bases). The V gene lost 6 bases and the J gene lost 10 bases, with 16 bases spanning the gap. The CDR3 length is 14 residues. Germline values: CDR1 LNHNV, CDR2 YYDKDF (reference sequence). CDR3: CATSRATGLSPLHF. The CDR3 DNA reads as TGTGCCACCAGTAGGGCTACAGGGCTCTCACCCCTCCACTTT. Complete variable domain (other parts from reference TRBV15 and TRBJ1-6): DAMVIQNPRYQVTQFGKPVTLSCSQTLNHNVMYWYQQKSSQAPKLLFHYYDKDFNNEADTPDNFQSRRPNTSFCFLDIRSPGLGDTAMYLCATSRATGLSPLHFGNGTRLTVT.

This chain connects TRBV6-5 to TRBJ1-2; D uncertain. The V gene lost 6 bases and the J gene lost 2 bases, with 16 bases spanning the gap. The CDR3 is 15 residues long. Germline values: CDR1 MNHEY, CDR2 SVGAGI. In DNA, the CDR3 is TGTGCCAGCAGCCGAACCCCGGACGGGAACTATGGCTACACCTTC. The encoded protein is CASSRTPDGNYGYTF.

The chain has TRBV20-1 and TRBJ2-3; TRBD2 matches at 7 bases. The germline CDR1 and CDR2 sequences are DFQATT and SNEGSKA (reference sequence). V gave up 6 bases and J gave up 4 bases; unmatched junction bases: 13. The CDR3 is 15 residues long. As DNA, the CDR3 is TGCAGTGCGCGGACTAGAGACGTGTTGGCAGATACGCAGTATTTT. As protein: CSARTRDVLADTQYF.

The chain carries TRBV6-5 and TRBJ1-2; a possible D gene is TRBD1 (5 bases). Deletions cut 0 bases from V and 8 bases from J, with 13 bases between. Germline assignment: CDR1 MNHEY and CDR2 SVGAGI. The CDR3 is 14 amino acids. The CDR3 loop reads CASSYSGGAGGYTF. Written as DNA, the CDR3 is TGTGCCAGCAGTTACTCTGGCGGGGCAGGGGGCTACACCTTC.

The chain recombines TRBV29-1 with TRBJ2-5; the D is unclear. Germline V gene sequence: CDR1 SQVTM, CDR2 ANQGSEA. Trimming pared 7 bases from V and 5 bases from J, leaving 14 bases between. This CDR3 region has 12 residues. For the CDR3, the DNA is TGCAGCGGCGGCTCGGCGTTCGAGACCCAGTACTTC. Amino acids: CSGGSAFETQYF.

This chain uses TRBV6-2 or TRBV6-3 with TRBJ2-7; 13 nucleotides align to TRBD2. V shed 6 bases and J 3 bases; nucleotides not matched to a gene: 2. The V gene's germline CDR1 is MNHEY and CDR2 SVGEGT. The CDR3 is 14 residues long. CDR3 sequence: CASRRLAGGYEQYF. The CDR3 DNA reads TGTGCCAGCAGAAGACTAGCGGGGGGCTACGAGCAGTACTTC.

The chain has TRBV5-1 and TRBJ2-1; weak D call: TRBD1 (6 bases). Germline CDR1 and CDR2: SGHRS and YFSETQ. V lost 3 bases to trimming and J lost 9 bases, with 19 bases between them. There are 15 residues in the CDR3. The CDR3 region is CASSSTGSPAPEQFF. The CDR3 bases are TGCGCCAGCAGCTCAACAGGGTCCCCTGCTCCTGAGCAGTTCTTC.

A single count supports this clonotype. The chain combines TRBV6-6 with TRBJ1-5, with D hard to call. Trimming pared 5 bases from V and 3 bases from J, leaving 11 bases between. Germline values: CDR1 MNHNY, CDR2 SVGAGI (reference sequence). This CDR3 spans 14 amino acids. CDR3 nucleotide sequence: TGTGCCAGCAGTAACCAGGCTAACAATCAGCCCCAGCATTTT. Translation gives CASSNQANNQPQHF.

The V call is TRBV29-1, the J call TRBJ1-2; the D is unclear. The V end lost 3 bases, the J end lost 6 bases, and 11 bases lay between the germline ends. CDR3 size: 12 residues. Germline-derived CDR1 and CDR2 are SQVTM and ANQGSEA. The CDR3 protein is CSVDNRFNGYTF. DNA of the CDR3: TGCAGCGTTGACAATAGGTTTAATGGCTACACCTTC.

This chain links TRBV12-3 or TRBV12-4 with TRBJ2-4, with 7 positions matching TRBD2. Germline trimming cut 5 bases from V and 4 bases from J; bases unmatched to any gene: 8. This CDR3 has 15 amino acids. CDR3 loop: CASSPRRREKNIQYF. The DNA for the CDR3 is TGTGCCAGCAGTCCCCGACGGCGGGAGAAAAACATTCAGTACTTC.

This clonotype was seen only a few times. This chain connects TRBV29-1 to TRBJ1-1; D unclear. With 5 bases removed from V and 0 bases from J, the gap between germline ends came to 10 bases. The CDR3 is 13 amino acids. Germline CDR1 reads SQVTM; CDR2 reads ANQGSEA. The CDR3 DNA follows: TGCAGCGTTACACAGCTCCTGAACACTGAAGCTTTCTTT. This sequence encodes CSVTQLLNTEAFF. The variable domain in full, with the rest retrieved from reference TRBV29-1 and TRBJ1-1, is SAVISQKPSRDICQRGTSLTIQCQVDSQVTMMFWYRQQPGQSLTLIATANQGSEATYESGFVIDKFPISRPNLTFSTLTVSNMSPEDSSIYLCSVTQLLNTEAFFGQGTRLTVV.

The CDR3 is CSVSTGVAGELFF. The CDR3 bases are TGCAGCGTTTCGACAGGGGTCGCCGGGGAGCTGTTTTTT. This chain connects TRBV29-1 to TRBJ2-2; 8 nucleotides line up with TRBD1. V was pared by 5 bases and J by 6 bases, with 5 bases of the junction left unmatched. The CDR3 covers 13 residues. The V gene's germline CDR1 is SQVTM and CDR2 ANQGSEA.

This clonotype was detected once. This rearrangement joins TRBV9 to TRBJ2-1, with D perhaps matching TRBD2 (6 bases). The V gene lost 0 bases and the J gene lost 1 base, with 11 bases spanning the gap. From germline, CDR1 is SGDLS and CDR2 YYNGEE. The CDR3 totals 16 residues. The CDR3 DNA is TGTGCCAGCAGCGTAGGGGGGACTTCATCCTACAATGAGCAGTTCTTC. Translating gives CASSVGGTSSYNEQFF.

The J gene is TRBJ2-5, the V gene TRBV3-1; unclear D gene. This CDR3 is 15 amino acids long. The germline CDR1 and CDR2 sequences are LGHDT and YNNKEL (reference sequence). Deletions cut 0 bases from V and 2 bases from J, with 10 bases between. The CDR3 here is CASSQDSAPQETQYF. The CDR3 region has the DNA TGTGCCAGCAGCCAAGATTCCGCGCCTCAAGAGACCCAGTACTTC.

The rearrangement joins TRBV10-1 to TRBJ1-3; D may be TRBD1 (5 bases). The germline V gene has CDR1 WNHNN and CDR2 SYGVQD (reference sequence). The CDR3 totals 13 residues. Trimming took off 5 bases at V and 6 bases at J, with 11 bases between the two ends. CDR3 amino acids: CASSYPGQNTIYF. The CDR3 DNA reads TGCGCCAGCAGTTATCCAGGACAAAACACCATATATTTT.

In this sample, this clonotype turned up once. The chain couples TRBV5-4 to TRBJ2-1; the match to TRBD2 covers 11 bases. V shed 0 bases, J shed 6 bases, and the junction held 11 bases outside the gene matches. The CDR3 spans 18 residues. Germline values: CDR1 SGHNT, CDR2 YYREEE (reference sequence). For the CDR3, the DNA is TGTGCCAGCAGCTTGGAGGGGCTAGCGGGGGGCGGTCTCAATGAGCAGTTCTTC. Translation gives CASSLEGLAGGGLNEQFF.